The clone carrying this T cell receptor beta chain was recorded once. These data belong to a study of graft-versus-host responses after intestinal transplantation. Irradiated, violet-dye-labeled stimulators (approximately 200,000) were plated alongside approximately 200,000 CFSE-labeled responders. Both CD3+CD4+ and CD3+CD8+ responders that were proliferating and CFSE-low underwent sorting after the reaction. Findings of the study overall: There were GvH clones found in recipient marrow, and some of them appeared first in ileum or blood. Early post-transplant HvG declines tracked with peak circulating GvH clone levels.

Here immunoSEQ multiplex PCR was the method, and the copy in TCRdb shows in-frame clones only, minus some. The data hold several thousand clones, with around 25% observed a single time. This CDR3 is built from 15 residues. Germline CDR1 LGHNA, CDR2 YSLEER. Unmatched junction bases numbered 0, after V lost 4 bases and J lost 0 bases. The receptor was derived from a human patient who was an organ donor for intestinal transplantation. The V gene is TRBV4-3, the J gene TRBJ2-3, with 11 bases that match TRBD2. The specimen was alloreactive CD4+ T cells from a mixed lymphocyte reaction culture, collected before transplantation. Subset given: CFSE-low proliferating T cells sorted from approximately six-day pre-transplant mixed lymphocyte reaction (GvH or HvG direction). CDR3 DNA sequence: TGCGCCAGCAGCCGGACTAGCGGGAGCACAGATACGCAGTATTTT. Amino acids: CASSRTSGSTDTQYF.